The sequence of this TCR beta chain was determined in a study of T cells in Graves' hyperthyroidism and ophthalmopathy. Study results and caveats: Researchers found most expanded thyroid clonotypes above 0.001 in blood as well.

The CDR3 has 14 residues. Deletions cut 7 bases from V and 4 bases from J, with 13 bases between. The V gene's germline CDR1 is LNHDA and CDR2 SQIVND (reference sequence). This clonotype was detected many times. Its antigen is unidentified. RNA transcripts provided the source from which TCR beta CDR3 regions were amplified. First-round RT-PCR of the TCR CDR3 relied on the HTBI primer set. TCRdb ran MiXCR on the multiplex PCR reads and lists one entry per CDR3 protein. In the table there are 700,000 to 950,000 distinct CDR3 sequences, under 45% of which are singletons. The sample taken for sequencing was blood. The genes are TRBV19 and TRBJ2-2; D gene ambiguous. This TCR derives from a woman between 40 and 55 years old with Graves' hyperthyroidism. The CDR3 region is CASNPSLPTGELFF. In DNA, the CDR3 is TGTGCCAGTAACCCTTCCCTCCCCACCGGGGAGCTGTTTTTT.